The TCR beta chain under discussion was sequenced for a study of early T cells in non-severe SARS-CoV-2 infection (dated by TCRdb to the early 2020s). For context, the study as a whole: TCR sequencing used bulk RNA from unsorted whole blood, so alpha and beta chains could not be paired. Beyond this particular receptor, the publication reports: VDJdb matching was skewed toward anti-spike CD8 responses, so virus-specific expansions were likely underestimated and private and CD4 specificities were missed.

V lost 5 bases and J lost 4 bases; the stretch between them is 10 bases long. CDR1 and CDR2 were assigned from the germline V gene as SGHNT and YENEEA. From the cysteine up to the phenylalanine, the CDR3 has a length of 13 residues. Of the read, only the CDR3 DNA is kept; its 39 bases are in frame from base 1. Set within a cohort of healthcare workers in London, UK, this nested case-control study involved weekly PCR testing of nasopharyngeal swabs along with blood sampling. Healthcare workers were recruited during the week of the UK lockdown, between 23 and 31 March 2020, and followed weekly for up to roughly 15 weeks. The protocol used for the library was 5' RACE. Sequenced using a NextSeq 500. Unique molecular identifiers were attached to individual cDNA molecules in the TCR library protocol so that sequencing error and PCR bias could be corrected. Sequencing covered both TCR alpha and beta chains, and within each sample the abundances of alpha and beta sequences were tightly co-correlated. The original pipeline was this. Decombinator V4 was used to perform V gene, J gene and CDR3 annotation of TCR sequences. TCRs were defined as expanded if a significant change between any two time points was detected under a Poisson model with p below 0.0001. TCR abundances were normalised to the total number of TCRs sequenced per sample and expressed as counts per million. TRAV1-2 paired with TRAJ12, TRAJ20 or TRAJ33 defined MAIT TCRs, while TRAV10 paired with TRAJ18 defined iNKT TCRs. VDJdb, accessed on 1 November 2021, was searched for TCRs annotated for CMV, EBV and SARS-CoV-2, and TCRs annotated for more than one antigen were excluded. TCRdb reran the public reads through fastp at Q25 and MiXCR, keeping productive beta chains. Each CDR3 protein gets just one entry, which takes the most common genes and DNA from the rows behind it. TCRdb's processing, not the study's, gives the V and J calls here. The sample table holds some 50,000 distinct CDR3 sequences, of which roughly 9.2% were seen once. Clones ranked in the top ten supply under 5.5% of the sample.

This clonotype was recorded at least ten times. The antigen this receptor binds is unknown. There are no base qualities to consult, and no much larger clone falls within one base. The specimen was whole blood. The rearranged chain carries TRBV11-3 and TRBJ2-3; TRBD1 is a weak D gene call, 5 bases matching. The clonotype originates from an adult who was a healthcare worker with PCR-confirmed SARS-CoV-2 infection or an uninfected control (not recorded which). The CDR3 reads CASSPIGADTQYF. The bases are TGTGCCAGCAGCCCCATAGGGGCAGATACGCAGTATTTT.